These 28 T cell receptor beta chains were sequenced from one sample in a study of blood T cell repertoires in COVID-19. The method was immunoSEQ multiplex PCR; TCRdb's version includes in-frame clones alone and lacks a portion of them. Of roughly 200,000 clones in the sample, 70% to 90% were seen once. What was sequenced was peripheral blood. The source is a woman at least 80 years old with acute or convalescent COVID-19.

The chain carries TRBV27 and TRBJ1-2; D not certain. Germline CDR1 MNHEY, CDR2 SMNVEV (reference sequence). This CDR3 contains 12 residues. V shed 6 bases and J shed 8 bases, with 13 bases lying between them. CDR3 nucleotide sequence: TGTGCCAGCAGGGACTCCCTCGGGGGCTACACCTTC. This translates into CASRDSLGGYTF.

V and J are TRBV10-3 and TRBJ1-1, with D possibly matching TRBD1 (5 bases). This CDR3 contains 13 residues. Trimming removed 6 bases at V and 5 bases at J, with 13 bases between. CDR1 is ENHRY, CDR2 SYGVKD, per germline. The CDR3: CAIRGAGVTEAFF. As DNA, the CDR3 is TGTGCCATCAGAGGGGCTGGCGTGACTGAAGCTTTCTTT.

This chain connects TRBV5-1 to TRBJ2-7, with 11 nucleotides matching TRBD2. Trimming removed 2 bases from V and 6 bases from J; junction bases left unmatched: 7. The CDR3 contains 15 residues. Germline V CDR1 and CDR2: SGHRS, YFSETQ. This CDR3 reads CASSLLAGVRGEQYF. CDR3 DNA sequence: TGCGCCAGCAGCTTACTAGCGGGAGTACGGGGCGAGCAGTACTTC. Using reference TRBV5-1 and TRBJ2-7 for the parts outside the CDR3, the full variable domain is KAGVTQTPRYLIKTRGQQVTLSCSPISGHRSVSWYQQTPGQGLQFLFEYFSETQRNKGNFPGRFSGRQFSNSRSEMNVSTLELGDSALYLCASSLLAGVRGEQYFGPGTRLTVT.

The chain uses TRBV7-2 and TRBJ2-5; D remains ambiguous. Germline V lookup: CDR1 SGHTA, CDR2 FQGNSA. The germline V and J ends were trimmed by 5 bases and 5 bases, with 18 bases remaining between them. The CDR3 is made up of 15 amino acids. The CDR3 reads CASSPSNQRWETQYF. In nucleotides, the CDR3 is TGTGCCAGCAGCCCATCCAACCAGCGTTGGGAGACCCAGTACTTC.

The chain recombines TRBV29-1 with TRBJ1-5, with D uncertain. Germline V gene data show CDR1 as SQVTM and CDR2 as ANQGSEA. Trimming took off 5 bases at V and 3 bases at J, with 11 bases between the two ends. The CDR3 totals 13 residues. This CDR3 reads CSVCLQFNQPQHF. Here the CDR3 DNA reads TGCAGCGTTTGTCTTCAGTTCAATCAGCCCCAGCATTTT.

The chain has TRBV5-1 and TRBJ2-2, with 9 bases identical to TRBD2. Germline loops: CDR1 SGHRS, CDR2 YFSETQ. The CDR3 contains 16 residues. V gave up 4 bases and J gave up 4 bases; unmatched junction bases: 8. The CDR3 sequence is CASSTLAGDPTGELFF. The CDR3 coding sequence is TGCGCCAGCAGCACCTTAGCGGGAGACCCCACCGGGGAGCTGTTTTTT.

This clone showed up just a few times. Other DNA sequences in this specimen translate into the identical CDR3. For the CDR3, the DNA is TGCGCCAGCAGCTTTATAGCGGGAGGCACCGGGGAGCTGTTTTTT. Amino acids: CASSFIAGGTGELFF. V and J are TRBV5-1 and TRBJ2-2, with 10 positions matching TRBD2. The CDR3 length is 15 residues. Per the germline V gene, CDR1 is SGHRS and CDR2 is YFSETQ. The junction had 2 bases not matched to a gene; V was cut back by 2 bases and J by 4 bases.

V is TRBV12-5 and J is TRBJ2-1; 9 positions agree with TRBD1. J lost 2 bases, V lost 0 bases, and 11 bases had no gene match. This CDR3 is 19 amino acids long. The germline CDR1 and CDR2 sequences are LGHNT and FRNRAP. The CDR3 nucleotides read TGTGCTAGTGGTTTGGTGCTCTTCGGACAGGGGCGGGCCTACAATGAGCAGTTCTTC. Amino acid sequence: CASGLVLFGQGRAYNEQFF.

This clone appeared a few times. This rearrangement joins TRBV28 to TRBJ2-2; 8 nucleotides line up with TRBD1. Germline V CDR1 and CDR2: MDHEN, SYDVKM. CDR3 length equals 15 residues. After removal of 11 bases from V and 4 bases from J, the junction contained 12 bases not matched to a gene. As DNA, the CDR3 is TGTGCCGGCCGCACCGGACAGGGAGGCACCGGGGAGCTGTTTTTT. Encoded protein: CAGRTGQGGTGELFF.

J is TRBJ2-1 and V is TRBV9, with TRBD2 identical over 10 bases. The germline V gene has CDR1 SGDLS and CDR2 YYNGEE. The ends lost 3 bases at V and 5 bases at J; junction bases unmatched: 5. The CDR3 is 15 amino acids. The CDR3 nucleotides read TGTGCCAGCAGCGCGTGGGGACTAGCGAACAATGAGCAGTTCTTC. Amino acids: CASSAWGLANNEQFF.

This clone has just one count. J is TRBJ2-7 and V is TRBV7-9; 10 bases match TRBD1. Germline V lookup: CDR1 SEHNR, CDR2 FQNEAQ (reference sequence). The length of the CDR3 is 14 residues. V shed 9 bases and J 3 bases; nucleotides not matched to a gene: 8. CDR3 loop: CASEPGQGLYEQYF. The CDR3 coding sequence is TGTGCCAGTGAGCCGGGACAGGGGCTCTACGAGCAGTACTTC.

This rearrangement joins TRBV5-5 to TRBJ2-7, with D perhaps matching TRBD1 (6 bases). Germline assignment: CDR1 SGHKS and CDR2 YYEKEE (reference sequence). The V and J ends lost 0 bases and 0 bases respectively, with 10 bases between them. The CDR3 runs to 15 residues. The chain's CDR3 is CASSLAGQSSYEQYF. CDR3 DNA: TGTGCCAGCAGCTTGGCCGGACAGAGCTCCTACGAGCAGTACTTC.

The chain couples TRBV5-6 to TRBJ1-6, with D unclear. The germline CDR1 and CDR2 sequences are SGHDT and YYEEEE. This CDR3 spans 15 amino acids. With 1 base removed from V and 7 bases from J, the gap between germline ends came to 12 bases. CDR3 sequence reads: CASSLYSLKNSPLHF. Here the CDR3 DNA reads TGTGCCAGCAGCTTGTACAGCCTGAAGAATTCACCCCTCCACTTT.

The sample holds one count of this clone. CDR3 sequence reads: CASSILYSMQETQYF. The CDR3 nucleotides are TGTGCCAGTAGTATACTTTACTCCATGCAAGAGACCCAGTACTTC. The V call is TRBV19, the J call TRBJ2-5; D is unclear. Germline V gene sequence: CDR1 LNHDA, CDR2 SQIVND (reference sequence). The CDR3 extends over 15 amino acids. Trimming cost V 2 bases and J 2 bases, with 12 bases left between them. Filled out from reference TRBV19 and TRBJ2-5, the complete variable domain reads DGGITQSPKYLFRKEGQNVTLSCEQNLNHDAMYWYRQDPGQGLRLIYYSQIVNDFQKGDIAEGYSVSREKKESFPLTVTSAQKNPTAFYLCASSILYSMQETQYFGPGTRLLVL.

This chain links TRBV2 with TRBJ1-3, with 7 bases aligning to TRBD1. With 5 bases clipped from V and 0 bases from J, the junction kept 4 bases outside the gene matches. The CDR3 is made up of 15 amino acids. From germline, CDR1 is SNHLY and CDR2 FYNNEI. The CDR3 sequence: CASSMDRPSGNTIYF. In nucleotides, the CDR3 is TGTGCCAGCAGTATGGACAGGCCCTCTGGAAACACCATATATTTT.

The chain joins TRBV7-2 to TRBJ1-5; perhaps TRBD1 as D (6 bases). The CDR3 consists of 14 residues. V was clipped by 2 bases and J by 8 bases, with 13 bases between them. The V gene's germline CDR1 is SGHTA and CDR2 FQGNSA. As DNA, the CDR3 is TGTGCCAGCAGCTTATCGGGGGGGGGCAAGCCCCAGCATTTT. Residues: CASSLSGGGKPQHF.

The J gene is TRBJ2-5, the V gene TRBV5-1; 13 bases are a match to TRBD2. Germline values: CDR1 SGHRS, CDR2 YFSETQ. This CDR3 has 16 amino acids. The J segment lost 5 bases and the V segment lost 0 bases, leaving 4 bases of the junction unmatched. CDR3 sequence (DNA): TGCGCCAGCAGCTTGGCCCCGGGACTAGCGGGGGAGACCCAGTACTTC. Protein product: CASSLAPGLAGETQYF.

The chain combines TRBV19 with TRBJ2-1, with TRBD1 as a possible D gene (6 bases). CDR3 length: 15 residues. V lost 7 bases and J 9 bases, leaving 22 bases between the germline ends. In germline, CDR1 is LNHDA, CDR2 SQIVND (reference sequence). The CDR3 spells CASTLNGWGLGEQFF. The CDR3 bases are TGTGCCAGTACCCTAAACGGCTGGGGGCTTGGTGAGCAGTTCTTC.

The chain is built from TRBV5-1 and TRBJ2-5; weak D call: TRBD1 (6 bases). V lost 4 bases, J lost 7 bases, and 17 bases lay in between. There are 14 residues in the CDR3. CDR1 and CDR2 from the germline V gene are SGHRS and YFSETQ. CDR3 sequence: CASSAPQGTGTQYF. For the CDR3, the DNA is TGCGCCAGCAGCGCGCCCCAGGGGACGGGGACCCAGTACTTC.

The CDR3 sequence: CASSIGLAGVYEQYF. In DNA form, the CDR3 reads TGTGCCAGCAGTATAGGACTAGCGGGAGTCTACGAGCAGTACTTC. This chain joins TRBV27 and TRBJ2-7; 13 nucleotides agree with TRBD2. The germline gives CDR1 MNHEY, CDR2 SMNVEV (reference sequence). J was trimmed by 3 bases and V by 5 bases; bases with no gene match: 4. This CDR3 has 15 residues.

The chain recombines TRBV5-1 with TRBJ1-1; 7 positions agree with TRBD1. This CDR3 is 14 amino acids long. Germline V lookup: CDR1 SGHRS, CDR2 YFSETQ. After removal of 4 bases from V and 4 bases from J, the junction contained 7 bases not matched to a gene. DNA of the CDR3: TGCGCCAGCAGCCCTCAGGGGGGAGTCACTGAAGCTTTCTTT. Its protein is CASSPQGGVTEAFF.

The V call is TRBV29-1, the J call TRBJ2-7; TRBD2 matches at 7 bases. Germline CDR1 is SQVTM and CDR2 is ANQGSEA. Trimming at V came to 5 bases and at J to 3 bases, leaving 10 bases not matched to a gene. This CDR3 has 14 amino acids. In DNA form, the CDR3 reads TGCAGCGTTTCCGGACTAGACCTCCGCTACGAGCAGTACTTC. Translation gives CSVSGLDLRYEQYF.

This chain connects TRBV7-6 to TRBJ1-4; possibly TRBD1 for D (5 bases). The CDR3 consists of 15 residues. V gave up 1 base and J gave up 3 bases, with 9 bases separating them. Germline loops: CDR1 SGHVS, CDR2 FNYEAQ. CDR3 coding DNA: TGTGCCAGCAGCTTAGTCGGGGGAGCTAATGAAAAACTGTTTTTT. Protein sequence: CASSLVGGANEKLFF.

The J gene is TRBJ2-7, the V gene TRBV28; D is possibly TRBD2 (7 bases). This CDR3 comprises 16 residues. The germline V gene encodes CDR1 MDHEN and CDR2 SYDVKM. With 3 bases removed from V and 7 bases from J, the gap between germline ends came to 22 bases. CDR3 nucleotide sequence: TGTGCCAGCAGTTTCGGGGGCCGGGGGGCGGAGAAGGAGCAGTACTTC. This gives the protein CASSFGGRGAEKEQYF.

The V and J genes are TRBV28 and TRBJ2-7; 8 bases line up with TRBD1. This CDR3 is built from 16 residues. Trimming took 10 bases from V and 2 from J; bases not matched to a gene: 16. Germline V gene data show CDR1 as MDHEN and CDR2 as SYDVKM. The CDR3 loop reads CATRTGKLGITYEQYF. The CDR3 DNA reads as TGTGCCACCAGGACAGGGAAATTGGGTATTACCTACGAGCAGTACTTC.

The V gene is TRBV19, the J gene TRBJ1-3; no definite D call. This CDR3 comprises 13 residues. Germline lookup yields CDR1 LNHDA and CDR2 SQIVND (reference sequence). V was clipped by 1 base and J by 2 bases, with 3 bases between them. CDR3 DNA sequence: TGTGCCAGTAGTATAGGGCCTGGAAACACCATATATTTT. Protein: CASSIGPGNTIYF.

This CDR3 is CASSQDLRYSYRTDTQYF. CDR3 nucleotides: TGCGCCAGCAGCCAAGATCTTCGGTACAGTTATCGCACAGATACGCAGTATTTT. The chain employs TRBV4-1 and TRBJ2-3; no reliable D call. This CDR3 spans 18 amino acids. The ends were cut back, 0 bases at V and 1 base at J, with 17 bases in the middle. Germline CDR1 MGHRA, CDR2 YSYEKL.

Points on this clone: The same CDR3 also results from other DNA sequences found in this sample. This CDR3 reads CASSPPSGAGNTIYF. The CDR3 DNA sequence: TGTGCCAGCTCACCACCTTCGGGAGCCGGAAACACCATATATTTT. The chain combines TRBV18 with TRBJ1-3; D not resolved. Trimming took off 0 bases at V and 4 bases at J, with 10 bases between the two ends. The CDR3 runs to 15 residues. Germline V gives CDR1 KGHSH, CDR2 LQKENI. Based on the CDR3 plus reference TRBV18 and TRBJ1-3, the full variable domain is NAGVMQNPRHLVRRRGQEARLRCSPMKGHSHVYWYRQLPEEGLKFMVYLQKENIIDESGMPKERFSAEFPKEGPSILRIQQVVRGDSAAYFCASSPPSGAGNTIYFGEGSWLTVV.